This entry describes one T cell receptor (beta chain). This entry comes from a study of T cells after somatic rescue of genetic block. TCRdb's copy holds only in-frame clones and misses some; the assay was immunoSEQ multiplex PCR. Among about 13,000 clones listed, roughly two thirds were seen once. Unmatched junction bases numbered 5, after V lost 3 bases and J lost 4 bases. Germline V CDR1 and CDR2: MDHEN, SYDVKM. This CDR3 spans 14 amino acids. Material: peripheral blood mononuclear cells (PBMCs). The clonotype was recovered from a boy between 10 and 17 years old. The J gene is TRBJ1-2, the V gene TRBV28, with 7 bases that match TRBD1. The CDR3 coding sequence is TGTGCCAGCAGTTTGGGACAGCTAATCTATGGCTACACCTTC. This encodes CASSLGQLIYGYTF.